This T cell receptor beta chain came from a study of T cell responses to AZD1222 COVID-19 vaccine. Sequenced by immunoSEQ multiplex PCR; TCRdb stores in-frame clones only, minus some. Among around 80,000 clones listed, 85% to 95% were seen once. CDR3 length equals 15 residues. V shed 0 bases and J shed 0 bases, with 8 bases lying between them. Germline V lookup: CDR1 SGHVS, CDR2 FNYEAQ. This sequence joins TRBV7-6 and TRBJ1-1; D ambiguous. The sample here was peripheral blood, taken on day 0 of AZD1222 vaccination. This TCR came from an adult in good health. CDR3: CASSLAGNLNTEAFF. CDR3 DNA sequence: TGTGCCAGCAGCTTAGCAGGGAATTTGAACACTGAAGCTTTCTTT.